The text below deals with one T cell receptor (beta chain). It lacks a known antigen. Within one base of it there is no much larger clone, and no base qualities were kept. Instrument on record: Illumina NovaSeq 6000. TCRalpha and TCRbeta cDNA libraries were built by 5'RACE with constant-segment primers, adding sample barcodes and unique molecular identifiers. RNA was extracted from every sample with Trizol reagent. The libraries were amplified in two PCR steps, and the second step added a second sample barcode and Illumina TruSeq adapters. Sequencing of libraries was performed on an Illumina NovaSeq with 2 x 150 bp paired-end reads. The source study handled its data this way. The reads were demultiplexed and collapsed into UMI-guided consensus sequences using migec v1.2.7. With mixcr v2.1.11, UMI consensuses were aligned to TRA and TRB V and J templates and assembled into clonotypes. Clonotypes were classified as expanded or contracted when called significant by both edgeR and NoisET, with noise models trained on biological replicates. edgeR calls used a false discovery rate-adjusted p below 0.01 and a log2 fold-change threshold of 1. As an exploratory analysis of dynamics, max-normalized trajectories of the 1000 most abundant clonotypes were examined by PCA with hierarchical clustering. Separately sequenced CD4+ and CD8+ repertoires were used to assign the CD4 or CD8 phenotype of responding clones. The public sequencing data were trimmed at Q25 with fastp and processed into clonotypes with MiXCR by TCRdb, which kept only in-frame beta chains. Each entry is one CDR3 protein sequence, shown with its most common DNA and genes. V and J calls and clone size were set by TCRdb, not the authors. The sample records approximately 250,000 distinct CDR3 sequences, around 15% of which are singletons. The leading ten clones occupy around 21% of the sample.

The record originates from a study of T-cell memory formation after mild COVID-19 (dated by TCRdb to about 2021). With respect to the entire study: Most TCR sequence clusters were specific to one of the two donors. In a couple of donors, T-cell clones that expanded and contracted after mild COVID-19 were followed by sequencing TCRalpha and TCRbeta repertoires longitudinally. The cohort was made up of two young adult volunteers, one female and one male, who were previously healthy. The paper as a whole reports these results and caveats: SARS-CoV-2 specificity of the second-wave clones peaking on day 37 was not confirmed. Clones contracting from day 15 to 85 had balanced CD4/CD8 phenotypes, while a second wave expanding from day 15 to 37 was biased towards CD4+. Contracting CD4+ clones were located mainly in the CM and EM memory subsets, whereas CD8+ clones were found to be enriched in EMRA. Some responding clones were detected in pre-infection memory, which suggested that pre-existing cross-reactive memory T cells had joined the SARS-CoV-2 response. The study included only a couple of mild cases, and larger cohorts that include severe cases with pre-infection samples were judged to be necessary.

Ficoll-Paque density gradient centrifugation was used to isolate PBMCs. The CDR3 covers 13 residues, taking in both the cysteine and the phenylalanine. The retained sequence is limited to the CDR3, 39 bases, with the frame set at the first base. From a lookup of the germline V gene, CDR1 and CDR2 are MDHEN and SYDVKM. Deletion took 2 bases off V and 3 bases off J, with a span of 8 bases between the germline ends. In this chain, TRBV28 is recombined with TRBJ2-7; the D gene remains uncertain. This clonotype was obtained from a man aged 18 to 30 who had mild COVID-19 (a few samples of this study predate the infection). The sample titles of this study are shuffled in the database, so cell type and time point are left out; the donor was told from shared clones. The sample comprised PBMCs or a T cell subset sorted from them (not recorded which). The DNA sequence follows: TGTGCCAGCAGTTTACAGGCCTACTACGAGCAGTACTTC. Its product reads: CASSLQAYYEQYF.